This TCR beta chain was identified during a study of Graves' ophthalmopathy and Graves' hyperthyroidism. The study's findings and limits: Blood was where most expanded thyroid clonotypes above 0.001 frequency also turned up.

The CDR3 totals 15 residues. Deletions cut 4 bases from V and 1 base from J, with 11 bases between. The germline gives CDR1 ENHRY, CDR2 SYGVKD. In its sample, this clonotype was seen many times. The target antigen is unknown. The TCR beta CDR3 regions underwent amplification from RNA transcripts. A first-round RT-PCR used HTBI primers, followed by a second-round multiplex PCR. TCRdb recomputed calls from the multiplex PCR reads with MiXCR, one row per CDR3 protein. The sample contains roughly 600,000 distinct CDR3 sequences, about 40% of which appear only once. The genes are TRBV10-3 and TRBJ1-5; tentatively, D is TRBD1 (5 bases). Sequencing input: peripheral blood or thyroid tissue (not recorded which). This sequence originates from an adult man with Graves' hyperthyroidism. The CDR3 protein is CAISVAGSSNQPQHF. The CDR3 DNA reads as TGTGCCATCAGTGTTGCAGGGAGCAGCAATCAGCCCCAGCATTTT.